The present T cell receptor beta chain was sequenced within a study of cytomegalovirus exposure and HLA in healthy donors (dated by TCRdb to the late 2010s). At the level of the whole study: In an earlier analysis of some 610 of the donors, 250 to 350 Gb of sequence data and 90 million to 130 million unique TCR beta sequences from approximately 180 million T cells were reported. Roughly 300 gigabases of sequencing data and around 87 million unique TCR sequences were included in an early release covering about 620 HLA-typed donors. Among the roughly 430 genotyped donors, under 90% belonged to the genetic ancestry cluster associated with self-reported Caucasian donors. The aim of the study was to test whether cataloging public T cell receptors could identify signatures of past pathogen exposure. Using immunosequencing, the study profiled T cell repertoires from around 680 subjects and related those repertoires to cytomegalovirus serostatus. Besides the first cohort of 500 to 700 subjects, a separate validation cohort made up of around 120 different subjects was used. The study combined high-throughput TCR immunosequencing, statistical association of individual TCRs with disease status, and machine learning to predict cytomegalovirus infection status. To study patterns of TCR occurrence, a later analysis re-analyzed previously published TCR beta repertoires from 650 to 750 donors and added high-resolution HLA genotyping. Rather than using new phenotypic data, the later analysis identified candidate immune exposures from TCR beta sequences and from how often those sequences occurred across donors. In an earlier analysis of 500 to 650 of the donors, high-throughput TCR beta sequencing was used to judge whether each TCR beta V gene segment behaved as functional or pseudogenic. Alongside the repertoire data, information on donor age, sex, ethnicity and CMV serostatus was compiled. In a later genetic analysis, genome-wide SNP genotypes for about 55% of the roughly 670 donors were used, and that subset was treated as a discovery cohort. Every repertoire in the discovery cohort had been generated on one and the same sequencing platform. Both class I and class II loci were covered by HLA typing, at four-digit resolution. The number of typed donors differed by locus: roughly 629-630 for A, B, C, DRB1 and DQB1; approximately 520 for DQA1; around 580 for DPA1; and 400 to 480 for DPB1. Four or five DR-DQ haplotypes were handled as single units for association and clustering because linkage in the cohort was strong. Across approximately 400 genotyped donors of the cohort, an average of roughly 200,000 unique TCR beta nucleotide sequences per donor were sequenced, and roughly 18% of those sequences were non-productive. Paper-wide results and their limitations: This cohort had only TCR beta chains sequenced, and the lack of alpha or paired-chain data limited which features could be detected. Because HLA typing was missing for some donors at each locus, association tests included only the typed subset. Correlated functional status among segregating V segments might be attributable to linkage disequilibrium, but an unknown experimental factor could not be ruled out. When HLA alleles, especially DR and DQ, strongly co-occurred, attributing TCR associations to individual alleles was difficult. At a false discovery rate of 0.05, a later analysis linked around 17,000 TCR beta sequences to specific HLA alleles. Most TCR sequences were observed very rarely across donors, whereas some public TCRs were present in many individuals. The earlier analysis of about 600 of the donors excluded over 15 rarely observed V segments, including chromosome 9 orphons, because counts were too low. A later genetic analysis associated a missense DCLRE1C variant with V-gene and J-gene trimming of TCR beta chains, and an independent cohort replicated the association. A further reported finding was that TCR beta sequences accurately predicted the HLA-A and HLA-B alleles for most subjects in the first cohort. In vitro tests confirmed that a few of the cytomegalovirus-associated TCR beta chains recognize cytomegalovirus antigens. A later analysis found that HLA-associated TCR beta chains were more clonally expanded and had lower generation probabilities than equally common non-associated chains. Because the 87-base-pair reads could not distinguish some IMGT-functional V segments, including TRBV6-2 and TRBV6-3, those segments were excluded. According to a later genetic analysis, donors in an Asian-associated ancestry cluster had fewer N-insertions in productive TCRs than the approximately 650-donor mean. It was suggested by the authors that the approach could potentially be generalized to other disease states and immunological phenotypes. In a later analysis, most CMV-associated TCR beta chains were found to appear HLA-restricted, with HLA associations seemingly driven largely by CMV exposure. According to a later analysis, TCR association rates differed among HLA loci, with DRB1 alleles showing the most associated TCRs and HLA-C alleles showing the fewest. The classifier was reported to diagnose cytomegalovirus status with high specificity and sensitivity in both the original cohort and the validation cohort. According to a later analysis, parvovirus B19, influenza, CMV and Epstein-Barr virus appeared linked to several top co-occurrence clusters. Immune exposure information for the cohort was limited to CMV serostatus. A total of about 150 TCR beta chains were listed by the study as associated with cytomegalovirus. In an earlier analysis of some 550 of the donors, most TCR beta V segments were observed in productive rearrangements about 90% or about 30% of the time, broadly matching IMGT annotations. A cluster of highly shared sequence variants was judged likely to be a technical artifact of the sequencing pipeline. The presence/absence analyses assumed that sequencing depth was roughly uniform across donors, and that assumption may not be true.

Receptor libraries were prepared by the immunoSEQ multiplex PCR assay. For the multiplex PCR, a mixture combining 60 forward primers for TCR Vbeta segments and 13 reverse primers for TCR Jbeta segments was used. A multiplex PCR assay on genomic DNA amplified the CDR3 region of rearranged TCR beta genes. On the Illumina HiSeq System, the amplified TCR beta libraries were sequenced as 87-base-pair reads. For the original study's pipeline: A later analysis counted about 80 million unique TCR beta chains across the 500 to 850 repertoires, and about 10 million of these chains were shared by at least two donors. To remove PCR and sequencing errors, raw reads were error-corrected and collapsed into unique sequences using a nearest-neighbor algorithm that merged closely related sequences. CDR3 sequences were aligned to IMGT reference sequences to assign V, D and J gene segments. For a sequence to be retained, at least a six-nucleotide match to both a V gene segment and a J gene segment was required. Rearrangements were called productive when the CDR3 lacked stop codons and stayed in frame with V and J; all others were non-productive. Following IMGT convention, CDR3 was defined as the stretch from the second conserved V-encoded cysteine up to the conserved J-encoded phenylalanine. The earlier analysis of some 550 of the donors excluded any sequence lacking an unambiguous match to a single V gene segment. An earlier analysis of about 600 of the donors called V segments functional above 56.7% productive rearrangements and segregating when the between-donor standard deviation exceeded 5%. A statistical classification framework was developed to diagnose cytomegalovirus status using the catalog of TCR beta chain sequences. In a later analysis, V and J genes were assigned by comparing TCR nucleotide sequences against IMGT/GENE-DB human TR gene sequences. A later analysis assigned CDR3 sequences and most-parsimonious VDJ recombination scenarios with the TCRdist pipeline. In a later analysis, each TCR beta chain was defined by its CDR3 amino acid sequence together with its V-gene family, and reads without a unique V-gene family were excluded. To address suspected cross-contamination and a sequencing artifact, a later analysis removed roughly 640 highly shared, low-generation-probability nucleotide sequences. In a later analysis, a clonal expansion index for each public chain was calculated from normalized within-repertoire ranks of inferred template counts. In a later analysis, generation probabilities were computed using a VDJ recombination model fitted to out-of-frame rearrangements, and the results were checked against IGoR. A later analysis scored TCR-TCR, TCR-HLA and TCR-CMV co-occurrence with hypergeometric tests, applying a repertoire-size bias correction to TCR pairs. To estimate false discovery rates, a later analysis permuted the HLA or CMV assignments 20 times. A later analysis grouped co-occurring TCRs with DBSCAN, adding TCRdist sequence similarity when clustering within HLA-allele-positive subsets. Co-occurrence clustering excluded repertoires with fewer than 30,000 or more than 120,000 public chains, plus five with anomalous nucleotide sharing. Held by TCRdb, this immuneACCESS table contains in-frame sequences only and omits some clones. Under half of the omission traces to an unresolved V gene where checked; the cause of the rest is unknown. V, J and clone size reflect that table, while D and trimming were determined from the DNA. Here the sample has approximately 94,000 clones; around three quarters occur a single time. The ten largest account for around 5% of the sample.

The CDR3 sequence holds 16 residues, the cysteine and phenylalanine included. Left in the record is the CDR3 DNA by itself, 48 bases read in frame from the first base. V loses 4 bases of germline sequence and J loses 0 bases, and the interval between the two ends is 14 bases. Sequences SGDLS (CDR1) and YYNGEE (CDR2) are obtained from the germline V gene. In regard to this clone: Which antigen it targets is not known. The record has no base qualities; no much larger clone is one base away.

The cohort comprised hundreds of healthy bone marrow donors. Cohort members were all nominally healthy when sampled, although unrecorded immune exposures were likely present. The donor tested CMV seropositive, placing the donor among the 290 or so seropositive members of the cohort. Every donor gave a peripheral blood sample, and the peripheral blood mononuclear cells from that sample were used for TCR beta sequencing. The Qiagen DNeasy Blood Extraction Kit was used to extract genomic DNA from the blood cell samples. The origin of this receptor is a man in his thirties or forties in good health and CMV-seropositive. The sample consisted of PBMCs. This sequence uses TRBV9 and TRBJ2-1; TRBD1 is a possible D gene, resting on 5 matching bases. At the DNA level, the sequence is TGTGCCAGCAGCCCGACAGCCCCTGGCTCCTACAATGAGCAGTTCTTC. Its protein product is CASSPTAPGSYNEQFF.